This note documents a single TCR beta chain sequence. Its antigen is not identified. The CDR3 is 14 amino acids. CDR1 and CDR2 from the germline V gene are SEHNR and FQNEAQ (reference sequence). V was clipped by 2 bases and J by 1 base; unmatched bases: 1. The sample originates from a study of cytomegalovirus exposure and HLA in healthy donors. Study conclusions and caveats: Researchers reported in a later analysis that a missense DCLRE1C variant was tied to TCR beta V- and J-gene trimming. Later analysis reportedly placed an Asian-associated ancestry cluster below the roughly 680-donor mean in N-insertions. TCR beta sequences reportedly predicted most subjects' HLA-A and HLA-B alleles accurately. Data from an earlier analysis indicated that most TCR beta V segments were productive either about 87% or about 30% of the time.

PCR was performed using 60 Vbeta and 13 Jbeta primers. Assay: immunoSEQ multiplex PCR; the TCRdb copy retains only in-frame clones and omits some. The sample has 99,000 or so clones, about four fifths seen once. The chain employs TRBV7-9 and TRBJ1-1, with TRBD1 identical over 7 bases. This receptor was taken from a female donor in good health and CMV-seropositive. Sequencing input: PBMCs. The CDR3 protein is CASSLQGENTEAFF. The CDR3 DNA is TGTGCCAGCAGCTTACAGGGGGAGAACACTGAAGCTTTCTTT.